These 19 T cell receptor beta chains originate from one sample sequenced in a study of T-cell memory formation after mild COVID-19. TCRdb processed the 5' RACE reads anew with MiXCR; each CDR3 protein has one entry. The repertoire holds approximately 500,000 distinct CDR3 sequences, with around a quarter as singletons. Sequencing was carried out using PBMCs or a T cell subset sorted from them (not recorded which). These receptors all come from an adult woman who had mild COVID-19 (a few samples of this study predate the infection). Cell type and time point are not known.

This clonotype was seen a handful of times. As DNA, the CDR3 is TGTGCCAGCAGTTACTCGTACCCGGGGGGAAACACTGAAGCTTTCTTT. Translating gives CASSYSYPGGNTEAFF. V and J are TRBV6-5 and TRBJ1-1; TRBD1 might be the D (5 bases). Germline assignment: CDR1 MNHEY and CDR2 SVGAGI. Trimming took off 0 bases at V and 2 bases at J, with 13 bases between the two ends. The CDR3 totals 16 residues.

The J gene is TRBJ1-1, the V gene TRBV12-3 or TRBV12-4; weak D call: TRBD1 (5 bases). CDR3 length equals 14 residues. Trimming stripped 6 bases from V and 3 bases from J, with 14 bases between. The CDR3 loop is CASRVRGEDTEAFF. In DNA form, the CDR3 reads TGTGCCAGCAGGGTGAGAGGGGAGGACACTGAAGCTTTCTTT.

This clonotype was seen more than once but under ten times. The CDR3 sequence: CASSLGEHTSSEQYF. The CDR3 DNA reads TGTGCCAGCAGCTTAGGGGAACACACTAGCTCCGAGCAGTACTTC. The rearrangement links TRBV7-9 to TRBJ2-7, with D tentatively TRBD2 (6 bases). Germline CDR1 SEHNR, CDR2 FQNEAQ (reference sequence). The CDR3 has 15 residues. Trimming removed 1 base from V and 6 bases from J, with 16 bases in between.

This clonotype came up a few times. The rearrangement joins TRBV21-1 to TRBJ2-7; TRBD2 was called by the table and not checked on the DNA. TRBV21-1 counts as a pseudogene. There are 16 residues in the CDR3. As DNA, the CDR3 is TGTGCCAGCAATCCCTCATCGAAAGACAGCTCCTACGAGCAGTACTTC. Translation gives CASNPSSKDSSYEQYF.

The CDR3 DNA sequence: TGCGCCAGCAGGAACTCTAGCGGGGACACCGGGGAGCTGTTTTTT. This sequence encodes CASRNSSGDTGELFF. V gene TRBV5-1 combines with J gene TRBJ2-2, with 9 bases matching TRBD2. The CDR3 extends over 15 amino acids. CDR1 is SGHRS, CDR2 YFSETQ, per germline. The V and J ends lost 5 bases and 3 bases, in that order; junction bases with no gene match: 5.

This clonotype has ten or more counts. V usage is TRBV6-5 and J usage is TRBJ1-1, with 7 bases that match TRBD1. The CDR3 covers 18 residues. Germline V lookup: CDR1 MNHEY, CDR2 SVGAGI. Germline trimming cut 7 bases from V and 0 bases from J; bases unmatched to any gene: 17. The DNA of the CDR3 is TGTGCCAGCACTCCAGGGGGTTCGTGGGGACAACTGAACACTGAAGCTTTCTTT. It codes for CASTPGGSWGQLNTEAFF.

This rearrangement joins TRBV12-3 or TRBV12-4 to TRBJ2-7; the match to TRBD1 covers 8 bases. Trimming at V came to 5 bases and at J to 6 bases, leaving 15 bases not matched to a gene. The CDR3 runs to 16 residues. The CDR3: CASSITGRDRRFEQYF. The DNA of the CDR3 is TGTGCCAGCAGTATTACCGGCCGGGACAGGCGTTTCGAGCAGTACTTC.

The chain is built from TRBV4-3 and TRBJ2-5, with D possibly being TRBD2 (6 bases). The CDR3 spans 15 residues. The germline V gene has CDR1 LGHNA and CDR2 YSLEER. V gave up 1 base and J gave up 5 bases, with 14 bases separating them. In DNA, the CDR3 is TGCGCCAGCAGCCAAGTCCCCAAGGGGAGGGAGACCCAGTACTTC. It codes for CASSQVPKGRETQYF.

This clonotype was seen a handful of times. This sequence joins TRBV5-4 and TRBJ2-1, with D perhaps matching TRBD1 or TRBD2 (5 bases each). The V gene lost 3 bases and the J gene lost 8 bases, with 18 bases spanning the gap. The CDR3 is made up of 15 amino acids. Germline lookup yields CDR1 SGHNT and CDR2 YYREEE (reference sequence). The CDR3 DNA follows: TGTGCCAGCAGCTCTGGGGACGCGGCCGGCGATGAGCAGTTCTTC. This codes for CASSSGDAAGDEQFF.

The gene calls are TRBV11-3 and TRBJ2-7; 9 bases line up with TRBD2. V shed 3 bases, J shed 3 bases, and the junction held 3 bases outside the gene matches. This CDR3 is 14 amino acids long. The germline CDR1 and CDR2 sequences are SGHNT and YENEEA. CDR3 protein: CASSFSSGNYEQYF. CDR3 DNA sequence: TGTGCCAGCAGCTTTTCTAGCGGGAACTACGAGCAGTACTTC. Full variable domain (remainder filled in from reference TRBV11-3 and TRBJ2-7): EAGVVQSPRYKIIEKKQPVAFWCNPISGHNTLYWYLQNLGQGPELLIRYENEEAVDDSQLPKDRFSAERLKGVDSTLKIQPAELGDSAVYLCASSFSSGNYEQYFGPGTRLTVT.

The V and J genes are TRBV5-5 and TRBJ1-4; D is unresolved. In germline, CDR1 is SGHKS, CDR2 YYEKEE (reference sequence). Trimming shortened V by 0 bases and J by 6 bases, and 6 bases separated the two germline ends. The length of the CDR3 is 13 residues. As DNA, the CDR3 is TGTGCCAGCAGCTTGGCCCAGTATGAAAAACTGTTTTTT. Its translation is CASSLAQYEKLFF.

This clonotype was seen ten or more times. The chain couples TRBV11-2 to TRBJ2-7, with TRBD1 identical over 11 bases. After removal of 1 base from V and 3 bases from J, the junction contained 11 bases not matched to a gene. Germline CDR1 reads SGHAT; CDR2 reads FQNNGV. The CDR3 contains 18 residues. The CDR3 DNA reads as TGTGCCAGCAGCTTAGGGATCGGGGGGACAGGGGGAGTCTACGAGCAGTACTTC. Its protein is CASSLGIGGTGGVYEQYF.

This clonotype showed up just a few times. The rearrangement uses TRBV7-9 and TRBJ2-5; 9 nucleotides align to TRBD2. With 1 base clipped from V and 1 base from J, the junction kept 4 bases outside the gene matches. The CDR3 extends over 16 amino acids. CDR1 is SEHNR and CDR2 is FQNEAQ in the germline V gene (reference sequence). CDR3 bases: TGTGCCAGCAGCTTAGTCCCTAGCGGGGTCCAAGAGACCCAGTACTTC. Its translation: CASSLVPSGVQETQYF.

This clonotype occurred many times. The genes are TRBV12-3 or TRBV12-4 and TRBJ1-5, with D perhaps TRBD1 (6 bases). CDR3 length: 15 residues. The V end lost 2 bases, the J end lost 3 bases, and 11 bases lay between the germline ends. The CDR3 region has the DNA TGTGCCAGCAGTTTATCCGGACAGCCCAATCAGCCCCAGCATTTT. As protein: CASSLSGQPNQPQHF.

The genes are TRBV9 and TRBJ2-1; the D is unclear. This CDR3 comprises 15 residues. Germline CDR1 SGDLS, CDR2 YYNGEE. The ends were cut back, 0 bases at V and 5 bases at J, with 12 bases in the middle. The CDR3 DNA is TGTGCCAGCAGCGTAGAACTGCTCACAAACAATGAGCAGTTCTTC. It encodes CASSVELLTNNEQFF.

V usage is TRBV5-1 and J usage is TRBJ2-1; D is possibly TRBD1 (6 bases). The CDR3 consists of 14 residues. V was trimmed by 0 bases and J by 7 bases, leaving 11 bases between them. Germline V CDR1 and CDR2: SGHRS, YFSETQ. CDR3 sequence: CASSLVWGQNEQFF. The CDR3, as DNA: TGCGCCAGCAGCTTGGTATGGGGGCAGAATGAGCAGTTCTTC. The whole variable domain, filled in from reference TRBV5-1 and TRBJ2-1, reads KAGVTQTPRYLIKTRGQQVTLSCSPISGHRSVSWYQQTPGQGLQFLFEYFSETQRNKGNFPGRFSGRQFSNSRSEMNVSTLELGDSALYLCASSLVWGQNEQFFGPGTRLTVL.

This chain joins TRBV7-2 and TRBJ2-1, with D perhaps TRBD2 (6 bases). Germline loops: CDR1 SGHTA, CDR2 FQGNSA. The ends were cut back, 11 bases at V and 3 bases at J, with 14 bases in the middle. The CDR3 is 13 residues long. In nucleotides, the CDR3 is TGTGCCTCGGCGGGGCTGAACTACAATGAGCAGTTCTTC. It is translated as CASAGLNYNEQFF.

This chain connects TRBV9 to TRBJ2-7; D is tentatively TRBD1 or TRBD2 (6 bases each). Trimming took off 4 bases at V and 0 bases at J, with 11 bases between the two ends. The CDR3 runs to 14 residues. Germline-derived CDR1 and CDR2 are SGDLS and YYNGEE. This chain's CDR3 is CASSRGLLSYEQYF. In DNA form, the CDR3 reads TGTGCCAGCAGCCGGGGGCTGCTCTCCTACGAGCAGTACTTC.

This clonotype has a handful of counts. The gene calls are TRBV29-1 and TRBJ1-1; possibly TRBD1 for D (5 bases). CDR3 length: 12 residues. Trimming took off 8 bases at V and 6 bases at J, with 16 bases between the two ends. Germline CDR1 and CDR2: SQVTM and ANQGSEA. This CDR3 is CSSSRGSAEAFF. The CDR3 DNA reads as TGCAGCTCCAGCCGGGGGTCGGCTGAAGCTTTCTTT. Drawing the rest from reference TRBV29-1 and TRBJ1-1, the complete variable domain is SAVISQKPSRDICQRGTSLTIQCQVDSQVTMMFWYRQQPGQSLTLIATANQGSEATYESGFVIDKFPISRPNLTFSTLTVSNMSPEDSSIYLCSSSRGSAEAFFGQGTRLTVV.